Listed here are 18 T cell receptor beta chains from one sample, sequenced in a study of post-analysis software for immune sequencing data. The study, taken as a whole, reports: Five TRBV segments (TRBV5-6, TRBV5-1 and TRBV20-1 among them) occurred more frequently in patients than in controls.

No antigen has been assigned to these receptors. Each TCR beta cDNA library carried unique molecular identifiers. TCRdb used MiXCR to reprocess the PCR reads, holding one entry per CDR3 protein. Counted here are approximately 150,000 distinct CDR3 sequences, 30% occurring once; the ten biggest clones make up 1.5%. Sample: blood. Receptors originate from a girl aged 5-17 years with multiple sclerosis.

With respect to this clonotype: Because the CDR3 is missing its conserved closing phenylalanine or tryptophan, this is likely a read error. The chain joins TRBV7-8 to TRBJ2-7, with 8 bases aligning to TRBD2. The germline V gene encodes CDR1 SGHVS and CDR2 FQNEAQ. Germline trimming cut 1 base from V and 3 bases from J; bases unmatched to any gene: 17. This CDR3 comprises 19 residues. The CDR3: CASSLDETMAGLGIYEQYY. As DNA, the CDR3 is TGTGCCAGCAGCTTAGATGAGACGATGGCGGGACTAGGCATCTACGAGCAGTACTAC.

This clonotype appeared a few times. The genes are TRBV9 and TRBJ1-1; D call uncertain. Deletions cut 4 bases from V and 7 bases from J, with 20 bases between. Looked up from germline, CDR1 is SGDLS and CDR2 is YYNGEE. CDR3 length: 15 residues. CDR3 sequence (DNA): TGTGCCAGCAGCCCGCGGTTACAGAATGATAATGAAGCTTTCTTT. Its translation is CASSPRLQNDNEAFF.

This clonotype came up many times. This sequence joins TRBV29-1 and TRBJ1-2, with D possibly TRBD1 on 5 matching bases. Germline V lookup: CDR1 SQVTM, CDR2 ANQGSEA. This CDR3 spans 13 amino acids. The V gene lost 4 bases and the J gene lost 5 bases, with 14 bases spanning the gap. DNA of the CDR3: TGCAGCGTTGTCGGGGGTGGTTTGTATGGCTACACCTTC. Its protein product is CSVVGGGLYGYTF.

This clonotype was counted a few times. This chain uses TRBV28 with TRBJ2-7, with TRBD2 identical over 7 bases. This CDR3 region has 14 residues. The V and J ends lost 6 bases and 1 base, in that order; junction bases with no gene match: 6. The germline gives CDR1 MDHEN, CDR2 SYDVKM. The CDR3 DNA is TGTGCCAGCAGAGCTCCTAGCGGTTCCTACGAGCAGTACTTC. Its translation is CASRAPSGSYEQYF.

The chain is built from TRBV27 and TRBJ1-1, with 11 bases matching TRBD1. This CDR3 region has 15 residues. Germline V gives CDR1 MNHEY, CDR2 SMNVEV (reference sequence). Trimming cost V 5 bases and J 6 bases; bases outside gene matches: 8. The chain's CDR3 is CASSRGDRGRSEAFF. The CDR3 DNA reads as TGTGCCAGCAGTCGGGGGGACAGGGGGAGGTCTGAAGCTTTCTTT.

This clonotype was detected ten times or more. The chain couples TRBV6-5 to TRBJ2-4; 12 nucleotides agree with TRBD2. Trimming cost V 2 bases and J 7 bases; bases outside gene matches: 6. This CDR3 is 16 amino acids long. Per germline, CDR1 MNHEY and CDR2 SVGAGI. CDR3 DNA: TGTGCCAGCAGTTACGGACTAGCGGGAACTAAGAACATTCAGTACTTC. It codes for CASSYGLAGTKNIQYF.

Worth noting for this clonotype: A read error may explain this, as a much larger clone is one base away. V is TRBV12-5 and J is TRBJ2-5; TRBD2 aligns across 8 bases. The length of the CDR3 is 17 residues. From germline, CDR1 is LGHNT and CDR2 FRNRAP. CDR3 residues: CASGLPPGGRAGETQDF. CDR3 coding DNA: TGTGCTAGTGGTTTGCCACCCGGAGGGAGAGCGGGAGAGACCCAGGACTTC.

The chain has TRBV7-2 and TRBJ2-5; D is ambiguous. Germline V gene data show CDR1 as SGHTA and CDR2 as FQGNSA. V lost 5 bases to trimming and J lost 5 bases, with 12 bases between them. This CDR3 is 13 amino acids long. The CDR3 spells CASSLVDAETQYF. In DNA, the CDR3 is TGTGCCAGCAGCCTAGTGGATGCCGAGACCCAGTACTTC.

This clonotype was observed a few times. V gene TRBV6-6 combines with J gene TRBJ1-2, with a weak D call TRBD1 (6 bases). Germline V gene sequence: CDR1 MNHNY, CDR2 SVGAGI (reference sequence). The CDR3 runs 16 residues. V lost 4 bases to trimming and J lost 3 bases, with 18 bases between them. Written as DNA, the CDR3 is TGTGCCAGCAGTTCCCTCTTCGAGGGGGAGGACTATGGCTACACCTTC. It yields the protein CASSSLFEGEDYGYTF.

The table lists this clonotype with a few counts. This chain uses TRBV20-1 with TRBJ2-3, with D unresolved. V lost 5 bases and J lost 0, with 15 bases in between. CDR1 and CDR2 (germline): DFQATT, SNEGSKA (reference sequence). The length of the CDR3 is 15 residues. The CDR3: CSACPPHSSTDTQYF. DNA for the CDR3: TGCAGTGCTTGCCCTCCGCACTCTAGCACAGATACGCAGTATTTT.

This clonotype was picked up a small number of times. The J gene is TRBJ1-1, the V gene TRBV4-1; TRBD1 matches 7 bases. The CDR3 runs to 14 residues. Trimming removed 5 bases from V and 3 bases from J; junction bases left unmatched: 6. The V gene's germline CDR1 is MGHRA and CDR2 YSYEKL. Here the CDR3 reads CASSAATGYTEAFF. The CDR3 DNA reads TGCGCCAGCAGCGCAGCGACAGGGTACACTGAAGCTTTCTTT.

This clonotype was seen more than once but under ten times. The J gene is TRBJ2-3, the V gene TRBV10-3, with 7 bases matching TRBD2. Germline-derived CDR1 and CDR2 are ENHRY and SYGVKD. CDR3 length: 14 amino acids. Losses at the gene ends were 3 bases for V and 2 bases for J; bases not matched to a gene: 2. CDR3 in DNA: TGTGCCATCAGTGAACTAGCGAACACAGATACGCAGTATTTT. It encodes CAISELANTDTQYF.

This clonotype was seen repeatedly, ten times or more. The chain uses TRBV24-1 and TRBJ2-7, with TRBD1 identical over 9 bases. Losses at the gene ends were 2 bases for V and 3 bases for J; bases not matched to a gene: 7. The CDR3 length is 16 residues. Germline V gene lookup returns CDR1 KGHDR and CDR2 SFDVKD. The CDR3 here is CATSDSTGGRDYEQYF. The CDR3 DNA reads TGTGCCACCAGTGATTCCACAGGGGGCCGGGACTACGAGCAGTACTTC.

The V gene is TRBV20-1, the J gene TRBJ2-7; D gene ambiguous. The V end lost 1 base, the J end lost 2 bases, and 12 bases lay between the germline ends. The CDR3 contains 14 residues. In germline, CDR1 is DFQATT, CDR2 SNEGSKA (reference sequence). CDR3 loop: CSARVLGSAYEQYF. Here the CDR3 DNA reads TGCAGTGCTAGAGTCCTGGGTTCCGCCTACGAGCAGTACTTC.

This clonotype was observed a handful of times. A read error may explain this, as a much larger clone is one base away. The V call is TRBV29-1, the J call TRBJ2-7; 11 bases line up with TRBD2. CDR1 is SQVTM, CDR2 ANQGSEA, per germline. V shed 6 bases and J 7 bases; nucleotides not matched to a gene: 11. The CDR3 spans 14 residues. In nucleotides, the CDR3 is TGCAGCGTCAGGCTAGCGGGAGGCTACAATGAGCAGTACTTC. It translates to CSVRLAGGYNEQYF.

The rearrangement uses TRBV6-2 or TRBV6-3 and TRBJ2-7; TRBD2 matches at 9 bases. V shed 2 bases, J shed 7 bases, and the junction held 3 bases outside the gene matches. The length of the CDR3 is 13 residues. CDR1 and CDR2 from the germline V gene are MNHEY and SVGEGT. The CDR3 sequence: CASSYLREGEQYF. Written as DNA, the CDR3 is TGTGCCAGCAGTTACCTGCGGGAGGGAGAGCAGTACTTC.

A few counts support this clonotype. V gene TRBV5-1 combines with J gene TRBJ2-3; TRBD2 matches 10 bases. Germline CDR1 SGHRS, CDR2 YFSETQ. The CDR3 is made up of 14 amino acids. Trimming removed 3 bases from V and 4 bases from J; junction bases left unmatched: 2. CDR3 region: CASSWTSGADTQYF. Written as DNA, the CDR3 is TGCGCCAGCAGCTGGACTAGCGGAGCAGATACGCAGTATTTT. The entire variable domain, with the rest obtained from reference TRBV5-1 and TRBJ2-3, is as follows: KAGVTQTPRYLIKTRGQQVTLSCSPISGHRSVSWYQQTPGQGLQFLFEYFSETQRNKGNFPGRFSGRQFSNSRSEMNVSTLELGDSALYLCASSWTSGADTQYFGPGTRLTVL.

This clonotype was seen only a few times. This rearrangement joins TRBV6-1 to TRBJ2-5; possibly TRBD2 for D (6 bases). V lost 3 bases and J 11 bases, leaving 25 bases between the germline ends. The germline gives CDR1 MNHNS, CDR2 SASEGT. This CDR3 contains 16 residues. CDR3 in amino acids: CASSDLPPGLTNEQYF. The DNA for the CDR3 is TGTGCCAGCAGTGACCTACCCCCGGGACTCACCAATGAGCAGTACTTC.